These 12 T cell receptor beta chains came from one sample sequenced in a study of shared clonotypes between healthy human individuals. Profiled with immunoSEQ multiplex PCR; TCRdb holds only in-frame clones, not every one. The sample includes some 2 million clones, 95% seen only once; the top ten take more than 0.1%. The sample taken for sequencing was naive CD4+ T cells sorted from blood. Subset given: CD45RA+ positively selected. These receptor sequences come from a man younger than 35 in good health.

The chain's CDR3 is CASSQAGGAAETQYF. The CDR3 nucleotides are TGCGCCAGCAGCCAAGCTGGGGGGGCCGCAGAGACCCAGTACTTC. The rearrangement joins TRBV4-1 to TRBJ2-5; D may be TRBD2 (7 bases). The germline V gene has CDR1 MGHRA and CDR2 YSYEKL. Trimming removed 1 base from V and 4 bases from J, with 13 bases in between. CDR3 length: 15 residues.

The V and J genes are TRBV30 and TRBJ1-4, with D hard to call. This CDR3 region has 14 residues. Trimming cost V 0 bases and J 7 bases, with 12 bases left between them. Germline V CDR1 and CDR2: GTSNPN, SVGIG (reference sequence). The CDR3 DNA reads TGTGCCTGGAGTGTAACGTTGGTTGGTGAAAAACTGTTTTTT. Its protein product is CAWSVTLVGEKLFF.

The table lists this clone with a count of one. Here the CDR3 reads CASSLGGRQPNGELFF. CDR3 coding DNA: TGTGCCAGCAGCTTGGGGGGCAGACAGCCCAATGGGGAGCTGTTTTTT. This chain links TRBV5-4 with TRBJ2-2, with D maybe TRBD1 (5 bases). Germline lookup yields CDR1 SGHNT and CDR2 YYREEE (reference sequence). This CDR3 has 16 residues. V lost 0 bases and J 8 bases, leaving 17 bases between the germline ends.

In this sample, this clone turned up a few times. This sequence joins TRBV7-3 and TRBJ2-2, with D possibly TRBD1 on 5 matching bases. The CDR3 spans 13 residues. The ends were cut back, 2 bases at V and 6 bases at J, with 7 bases in the middle. Per germline, CDR1 SGHTA and CDR2 FQGTGA. CDR3 sequence reads: CASSLQGSGELFF. Written as DNA, the CDR3 is TGTGCCAGCAGCTTACAGGGCTCCGGGGAGCTGTTTTTT.

With respect to this clone: The sample has other DNA sequences that encode this CDR3 too. The V gene is TRBV7-8, the J gene TRBJ2-5; D unresolved. CDR3 length: 13 amino acids. The germline gives CDR1 SGHVS, CDR2 FQNEAQ. The V and J ends lost 1 base and 1 base respectively, with 4 bases between them. CDR3 bases: TGTGCCAGCAGCTTAGGTCTCCAAGAGACCCAGTACTTC. Protein sequence: CASSLGLQETQYF. Supplemented by reference TRBV7-8 and TRBJ2-5, the full variable domain reads GAGVSQSPRYKVAKRGQDVALRCDPISGHVSLFWYQQALGQGPEFLTYFQNEAQLDKSGLPSDRFFAERPEGSVSTLKIQRTQQEDSAVYLCASSLGLQETQYFGPGTRLLVL.

V usage is TRBV18 and J usage is TRBJ2-3; possibly TRBD1 for D (5 bases). CDR1 and CDR2 from the germline V gene are KGHSH and LQKENI. This CDR3 is 13 amino acids long. Trimming stripped 5 bases from V and 4 bases from J, with 10 bases between. The CDR3 bases are TGTGCCAGCTCAATCAAACAGGCAGATACGCAGTATTTT. Protein product: CASSIKQADTQYF.

This rearrangement joins TRBV12-2 to TRBJ2-7. TRBV12-2 is deemed a pseudogene. The CDR3 has 13 residues. As DNA, the CDR3 is TGTGCAAGTCGCTTCCTACCCAGCTACGAGCAGTACTTC. Residues: CASRFLPSYEQYF.

V gene TRBV5-1 combines with J gene TRBJ2-7, with unresolved D. The CDR3 has 14 amino acids. The germline CDR1 and CDR2 sequences are SGHRS and YFSETQ. V gave up 4 bases and J gave up 0 bases, with 11 bases separating them. CDR3 in DNA: TGCGCCAGCAGCCCCTCTCCTCCCTCCTACGAGCAGTACTTC. Translation gives CASSPSPPSYEQYF.

The chain has TRBV25-1 and TRBJ2-5, with 9 bases fitting TRBD1. Germline V gene lookup returns CDR1 MGHDK and CDR2 SYGVNS. V was clipped by 2 bases and J by 5 bases; unmatched bases: 6. This CDR3 has 15 residues. The CDR3 protein is CASSEQTGGEETQYF. DNA for the CDR3: TGTGCCAGCAGTGAACAAACAGGGGGCGAGGAGACCCAGTACTTC.

J is TRBJ1-1 and V is TRBV30; tentatively, D is TRBD1 (6 bases). Trimming removed 7 bases at V and 4 bases at J, with 19 bases between. The germline CDR1 and CDR2 sequences are GTSNPN and SVGIG (reference sequence). The CDR3 contains 14 residues. In DNA, the CDR3 is TGTGCCTTGAGGGGGTCCACGAGGGGCACTGAAGCTTTCTTT. Amino acid sequence: CALRGSTRGTEAFF.

V gene TRBV5-5 combines with J gene TRBJ2-5; 9 nucleotides match TRBD2. This CDR3 region has 16 residues. V lost 4 bases, J lost 1 base, and 8 bases stayed unmatched. Germline CDR1 is SGHKS and CDR2 is YYEKEE (reference sequence). The CDR3, as DNA: TGTGCCAGCAGCCAGATCCCGGGACTAGCCCAAGAGACCCAGTACTTC. Translating gives CASSQIPGLAQETQYF.

The J gene is TRBJ2-7, the V gene TRBV10-3, with 7 bases lining up with TRBD1. Losses at the gene ends were 5 bases for V and 1 base for J; bases not matched to a gene: 5. Per germline, CDR1 ENHRY and CDR2 SYGVKD. The CDR3 runs 14 residues. The CDR3: CAISISGQSYEQYF. The CDR3 DNA reads as TGTGCCATCAGTATATCGGGACAGTCCTACGAGCAGTACTTC.